The sequence of this T cell receptor beta chain was determined in a study of Tregs in tolerant kidney transplant recipients. Only in-frame clones appear in the TCRdb table, and some are missing; sequencing was by immunoSEQ multiplex PCR. The sample table sets out about 31,000 clones. The CDR3 contains 9 residues. The V and J ends lost 6 bases and 9 bases respectively, with 6 bases between them. Per germline, CDR1 SQVTM and CDR2 ANQGSEA. For this clone: The read gets to within 3 residues of the CDR3 end, and the germline J gene fills in the rest.

Related graft donors supplied nonmyeloablative bone marrow transplants, and mixed chimerism was transient. Sequencing was performed on CD4+ T cells from blood (PBMCs), taken 24 months after the transplant. This sequence joins TRBV29-1 and TRBJ2-1; D uncertain. The origin of this receptor is a human patient who received a combined kidney and bone marrow transplant. Certain T cells may be donor cells from the graft. The CDR3 here is CSVDTEQFF. CDR3 DNA (partial): TGCAGCGTCGACACTGAG.